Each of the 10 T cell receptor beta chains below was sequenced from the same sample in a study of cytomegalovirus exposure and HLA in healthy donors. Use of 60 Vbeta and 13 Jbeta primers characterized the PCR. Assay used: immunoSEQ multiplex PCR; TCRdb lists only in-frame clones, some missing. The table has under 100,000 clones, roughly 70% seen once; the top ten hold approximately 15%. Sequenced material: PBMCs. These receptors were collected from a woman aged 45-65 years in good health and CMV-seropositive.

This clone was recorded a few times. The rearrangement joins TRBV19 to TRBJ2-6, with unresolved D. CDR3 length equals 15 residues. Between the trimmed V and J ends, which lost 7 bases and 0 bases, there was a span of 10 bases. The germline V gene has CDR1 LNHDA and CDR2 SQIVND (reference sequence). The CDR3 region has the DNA TGTGCCAGTAAAGACATCTTCTCTGGGGCCAACGTCCTGACTTTC. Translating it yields CASKDIFSGANVLTF.

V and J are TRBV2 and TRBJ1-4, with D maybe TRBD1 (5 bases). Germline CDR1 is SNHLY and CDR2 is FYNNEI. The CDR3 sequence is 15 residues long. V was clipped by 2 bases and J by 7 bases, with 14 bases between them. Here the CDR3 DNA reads TGTGCCAGCAGTGAATTCGGTTTTAGGGGTGAAAAACTGTTTTTT. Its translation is CASSEFGFRGEKLFF.

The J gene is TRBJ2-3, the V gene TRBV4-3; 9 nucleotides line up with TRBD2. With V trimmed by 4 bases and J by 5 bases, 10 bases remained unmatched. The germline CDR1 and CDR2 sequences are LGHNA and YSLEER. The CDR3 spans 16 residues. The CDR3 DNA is TGCGCCAGCAGCCCCGCGGCTAGCGGGATAGGAGATACGCAGTATTTT. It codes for CASSPAASGIGDTQYF.

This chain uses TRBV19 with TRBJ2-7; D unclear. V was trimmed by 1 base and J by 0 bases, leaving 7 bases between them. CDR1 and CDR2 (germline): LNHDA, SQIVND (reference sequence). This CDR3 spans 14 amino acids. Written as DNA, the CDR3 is TGTGCCAGTAGTATAGGTGGCAGCTCCTACGAGCAGTACTTC. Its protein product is CASSIGGSSYEQYF.

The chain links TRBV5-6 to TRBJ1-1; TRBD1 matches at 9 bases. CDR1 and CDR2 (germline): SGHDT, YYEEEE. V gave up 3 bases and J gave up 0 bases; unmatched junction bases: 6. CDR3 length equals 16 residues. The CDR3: CASSSPGQGMNTEAFF. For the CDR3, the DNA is TGTGCCAGCAGCTCACCGGGACAGGGCATGAACACTGAAGCTTTCTTT. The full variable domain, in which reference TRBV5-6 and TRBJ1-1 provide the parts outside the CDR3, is DAGVTQSPTHLIKTRGQQVTLRCSPKSGHDTVSWYQQALGQGPQFIFQYYEEEERQRGNFPDRFSGHQFPNYSSELNVNALLLGDSALYLCASSSPGQGMNTEAFFGQGTRLTVV.

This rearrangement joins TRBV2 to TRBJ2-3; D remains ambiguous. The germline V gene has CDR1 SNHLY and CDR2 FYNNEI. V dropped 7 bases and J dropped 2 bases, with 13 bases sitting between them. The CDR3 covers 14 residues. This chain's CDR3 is CASIPRLNTDTQYF. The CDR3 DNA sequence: TGTGCCAGCATACCCAGACTCAACACAGATACGCAGTATTTT.

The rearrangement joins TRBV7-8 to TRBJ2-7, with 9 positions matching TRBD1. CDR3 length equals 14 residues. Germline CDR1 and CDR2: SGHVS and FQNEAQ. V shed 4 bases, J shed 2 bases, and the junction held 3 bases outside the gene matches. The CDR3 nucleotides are TGTGCCAGCAGCTCCGGGACAGGGCCCTACGAGCAGTACTTC. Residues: CASSSGTGPYEQYF.

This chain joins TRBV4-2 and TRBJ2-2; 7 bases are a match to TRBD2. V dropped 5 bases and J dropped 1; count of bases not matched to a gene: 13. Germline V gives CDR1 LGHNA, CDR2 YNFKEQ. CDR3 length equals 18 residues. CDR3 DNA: TGTGCCAGCAGCGCGACGTGGGGGATAGCGGGGAACACCGGGGAGCTGTTTTTT. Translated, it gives CASSATWGIAGNTGELFF.

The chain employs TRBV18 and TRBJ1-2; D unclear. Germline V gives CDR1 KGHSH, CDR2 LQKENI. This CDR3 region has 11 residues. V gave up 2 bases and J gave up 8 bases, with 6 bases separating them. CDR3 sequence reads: CASSPGEGYTF. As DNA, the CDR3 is TGTGCCAGCTCACCAGGGGAGGGCTACACCTTC.

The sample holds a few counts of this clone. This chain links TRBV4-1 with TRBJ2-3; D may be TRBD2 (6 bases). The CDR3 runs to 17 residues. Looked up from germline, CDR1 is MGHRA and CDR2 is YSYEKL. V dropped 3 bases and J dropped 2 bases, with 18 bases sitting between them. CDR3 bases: TGCGCCAGCAGCCAGAGGGGAGGAGGGGCGGTCACAGATACGCAGTATTTT. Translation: CASSQRGGGAVTDTQYF.